The 14 T cell receptor beta chains below were found in one sample sequenced in a study of control samples from healthy donors and cancer patients. Assay: immunoSEQ multiplex PCR; the TCRdb copy retains only in-frame clones and omits some. Altogether under 85,000 clones are present, 84% being singletons, with the ten largest covering about 3.1%. The sequenced material came from PBMCs. The receptor set was obtained from a woman aged 45-59 years with lung cancer.

This chain links TRBV6-5 with TRBJ2-7, with 9 bases lining up with TRBD2. J was trimmed by 2 bases and V by 4 bases; bases with no gene match: 3. The CDR3 is made up of 14 amino acids. CDR1 MNHEY and CDR2 SVGAGI come from the germline V gene. The CDR3 DNA sequence: TGTGCCAGCAGTTCTCTAGCGGGGACCTACGAGCAGTACTTC. It specifies CASSSLAGTYEQYF.

This clone showed up just once. The chain joins TRBV6-1 to TRBJ1-2; the D is unclear. CDR1 and CDR2 (germline): MNHNS, SASEGT. With 0 bases removed from V and 13 bases from J, the gap between germline ends came to 18 bases. The CDR3 extends over 14 amino acids. The CDR3 region is CASSEASDGPRPTF. The CDR3 nucleotides are TGTGCCAGCAGTGAAGCGTCGGACGGCCCCCGTCCCACCTTC.

The chain couples TRBV19 to TRBJ1-5, with 7 positions matching TRBD1. The CDR3 loop spans 14 amino acids. Trimming took 5 bases from V and 6 from J; bases not matched to a gene: 7. Germline V CDR1 and CDR2: LNHDA, SQIVND (reference sequence). The CDR3 nucleotides read TGTGCCAGTAGTCCCCGAGGGGGCATTCAGCCCCAGCATTTT. This encodes CASSPRGGIQPQHF. The entire variable domain, with the rest obtained from reference TRBV19 and TRBJ1-5, is as follows: DGGITQSPKYLFRKEGQNVTLSCEQNLNHDAMYWYRQDPGQGLRLIYYSQIVNDFQKGDIAEGYSVSREKKESFPLTVTSAQKNPTAFYLCASSPRGGIQPQHFGDGTRLSIL.

This chain uses TRBV5-1 with TRBJ2-7; D possibly corresponds to TRBD1 (6 bases). Germline V gene sequence: CDR1 SGHRS, CDR2 YFSETQ. Between the trimmed V and J ends, which lost 3 bases and 6 bases, there was a span of 13 bases. The CDR3 spans 13 residues. The CDR3 sequence: CASSSRGNTEQYF. As DNA, the CDR3 is TGCGCCAGCAGCTCAAGGGGGAACACCGAGCAGTACTTC.

This clone is deemed medium-sized. The chain uses TRBV20-1 and TRBJ2-5, with TRBD2 matching over 10 bases. V shed 3 bases and J 2 bases; nucleotides not matched to a gene: 9. This CDR3 has 16 amino acids. CDR1 DFQATT and CDR2 SNEGSKA come from the germline V gene (reference sequence). CDR3 sequence: CSASGWASGGQETQYF. The CDR3 nucleotides are TGCAGTGCTAGTGGGTGGGCTAGCGGGGGACAAGAGACCCAGTACTTC.

The J gene is TRBJ1-5, the V gene TRBV3-1 (or the pseudogene TRBV3-2); possible D gene TRBD1, 6 bases. The V end was cut by 3 bases, the J end by 6 bases, with 9 bases between. This CDR3 has 13 amino acids. The germline V gene encodes CDR1 LGHDT and CDR2 YNNKEL (reference sequence). CDR3: CASSQDSPQPQHF. CDR3 DNA: TGTGCCAGCAGCCAGGACAGTCCTCAGCCCCAGCATTTT.

This chain joins TRBV5-4 and TRBJ1-2; TRBD1 matches 7 bases. The germline gives CDR1 SGHNT, CDR2 YYREEE (reference sequence). The V segment lost 0 bases and the J segment 8 bases; nucleotides outside the gene matches: 10. The CDR3 consists of 15 residues. CDR3 residues: CASSLDSGGSSGYTF. The CDR3 region has the DNA TGTGCCAGCAGCTTGGATTCAGGGGGGAGTAGCGGCTACACCTTC.

The chain couples TRBV27 to TRBJ2-1; D call uncertain. Germline V gene data show CDR1 as MNHEY and CDR2 as SMNVEV (reference sequence). The CDR3 is 14 amino acids. Trimming took 3 bases from V and 0 from J, leaving 6 bases between them. As DNA, the CDR3 is TGTGCCAGCAGTTTCCATAGCTCCTACAATGAGCAGTTCTTC. Amino acids: CASSFHSSYNEQFF.

The chain combines TRBV6-1 with TRBJ2-1, with 7 bases matching TRBD1. Germline values: CDR1 MNHNS, CDR2 SASEGT. CDR3 length: 15 amino acids. Trimming removed 3 bases from V and 2 bases from J; junction bases left unmatched: 4. CDR3 DNA: TGTGCCAGCAGTGACCGGGACAGCCCCTACAATGAGCAGTTCTTC. This sequence encodes CASSDRDSPYNEQFF.

The V call is TRBV7-9, the J call TRBJ2-7, with 11 bases fitting TRBD2. This CDR3 is built from 16 residues. The J segment lost 5 bases and the V segment lost 3 bases, leaving 9 bases of the junction unmatched. Looked up from germline, CDR1 is SEHNR and CDR2 is FQNEAQ (reference sequence). CDR3 DNA: TGTGCCAGCAGCTTGGGTTTAGGGACTAGCGGCCACGAGCAGTACTTC. Amino acids: CASSLGLGTSGHEQYF.

This sequence joins TRBV27 and TRBJ2-1; 8 positions match TRBD2. The CDR3 runs 15 residues. V lost 6 bases, J lost 6 bases, and 10 bases stayed unmatched. The germline V gene has CDR1 MNHEY and CDR2 SMNVEV (reference sequence). The CDR3 DNA sequence: TGTGCCAGCAGCTCAGGAGCGGGGGCCTTCAATGAGCAGTTCTTC. Protein sequence: CASSSGAGAFNEQFF.

The chain couples TRBV10-3 to TRBJ2-5; no firm D call. In germline, CDR1 is ENHRY, CDR2 SYGVKD. V gave up 0 bases and J gave up 0 bases, with 11 bases separating them. The CDR3 totals 16 residues. CDR3 sequence: CAISESNGGYQETQYF. CDR3 sequence (DNA): TGTGCCATCAGTGAGTCGAACGGTGGGTACCAAGAGACCCAGTACTTC.

This chain uses TRBV7-2 with TRBJ1-1; no firm D call. CDR3 size: 13 residues. V lost 1 base to trimming and J lost 12 bases, with 15 bases between them. Germline values: CDR1 SGHTA, CDR2 FQGNSA. The CDR3 loop is CASSLDLALSTFF. Written as DNA, the CDR3 is TGTGCCAGCAGCTTAGATCTAGCTCTATCTACTTTCTTT. The full variable domain, with the rest looked up from reference TRBV7-2 and TRBJ1-1, is GAGVSQSPSNKVTEKGKDVELRCDPISGHTALYWYRQSLGQGLEFLIYFQGNSAPDKSGLPSDRFSAERTGGSVSTLTIQRTQQEDSAVYLCASSLDLALSTFFGQGTRLTVV.

There are a few counts of this clone. This chain connects TRBV6-2 or TRBV6-3 to TRBJ1-2, with 7 bases lining up with TRBD1. CDR3 length: 16 residues. The germline V gene has CDR1 MNHEY and CDR2 SVGEGT. V trimming: 4 bases; J trimming: 3 bases; junction bases outside the gene matches: 11. CDR3 bases: TGTGCCAGCAGTTCCCCGGACAGGCCTAGAGACTATGGCTACACCTTC. As protein: CASSSPDRPRDYGYTF.